This TCR beta chain is drawn from a study of cytomegalovirus exposure and HLA in healthy donors. As regards this clone: Antigen: not known.

The germline CDR1 and CDR2 sequences are MNHNS and SASEGT. The CDR3 covers 13 residues. V was pared by 7 bases and J by 6 bases, with 13 bases between. Among the donors, all were healthy bone marrow donors. The primer mix had 60 Vbeta and 13 Jbeta primers. Clones were read by immunoSEQ multiplex PCR, and TCRdb kept only the in-frame ones, dropping some. The sample holds about 130,000 clones, more than 70% seen once. Study-wide findings and caveats: Sequence variants that were highly shared formed a cluster that was likely a sequencing artifact. Presence/absence analysis assumed near-uniform sequencing depth across donors. The study listed 150 to 200 cytomegalovirus-associated TCR beta chains.

This clonotype originated in a man aged 25 to 45 in good health and CMV-seronegative. Sequenced material: PBMCs. V and J are TRBV6-1 and TRBJ1-5; TRBD1 might be the D (6 bases). The CDR3 loop reads CASTGGGAQPQHF. The CDR3 region has the DNA TGTGCCAGCACGGGAGGGGGTGCTCAGCCCCAGCATTTT.